These T cell receptor beta chains were read from a single sample in a study of blood T cell repertoires in COVID-19. The protocol was immunoSEQ multiplex PCR, while the TCRdb copy is restricted to in-frame clones and leaves out a portion. The data hold a few hundred thousand clones, with around 93% observed a single time. The sample was PBMCs or T cells enriched from blood (not recorded which). These receptors were collected from a human donor in a cohort exposed to, infected with or recovered from COVID-19 (not recorded which). The donor label of this sample is uncertain. Each CDR3 is given with its conserved first and last residue. Fields, in order: V gene, D gene, J gene, clone size, CDR3 protein. A D gene is named only where the DNA matches it firmly. Clone size appears in some rows only: once, few, many, or a class for an expanded clone.

>TRBV4-3|NA|TRBJ1-6|NA
CASSQDSDNSPLHF
>TRBV3-1/TRBV3-2|TRBD1|TRBJ1-3|NA
CASSRDRATGNTIYF
>TRBV7-6|NA|TRBJ2-7|NA
CASSLTPRGRSYEEQYF
>TRBV6-1|TRBD1|TRBJ1-2|NA
CASSEDFGTGEGYTF
>TRBV21-1|NA|TRBJ2-3|NA
CASSNLLLDNFGTDTQYF
>TRBV29-1|NA|TRBJ1-1|NA
CSVSEFRRTEAFF
>TRBV19|TRBD1|TRBJ1-2|NA
CASSNDRGGYTF
>TRBV7-9|NA|TRBJ1-2|NA
CASSFDLRGSRGYTF
>TRBV7-6|TRBD2|TRBJ2-3|NA
CASSRGVAGLTDTQYF
>TRBV24-1|NA|TRBJ1-1|NA
CATSAKGDTEAFF
>TRBV10-3|TRBD2|TRBJ2-5|NA
CAISPLKAGGLKETQYF
>TRBV6-9|NA|TRBJ2-5|NA
CASSSPETQYF
>TRBV27|NA|TRBJ2-7|NA
CASSHDRSYEQYF
>TRBV5-1|NA|TRBJ1-1|few
CASSLVWVGGGTEAFF
>TRBV13|TRBD2|TRBJ2-1|NA
CASREGGGDNEQFF
>TRBV11-2|TRBD2|TRBJ2-1|once
CASSPRVGLGAYNEQFF
>TRBV18|NA|TRBJ1-5|NA
CASSSAPDSNQPQHF
>TRBV7-9|NA|TRBJ1-2|NA
CASSLAPGNRGYTF
>TRBV11-2|NA|TRBJ2-1|NA
CASSLALTGGEQFF
>TRBV4-2|TRBD1|TRBJ2-2|NA
CASSQELRTGGDTGELFF
>TRBV12-3/TRBV12-4|TRBD1|TRBJ1-2|few
CASSPTGGGGYTF
>TRBV2|TRBD1|TRBJ1-6|NA
CASTFIQGADSPLHF
>TRBV29-1|NA|TRBJ1-2|NA
CSVAALDYGYTF
>TRBV6-5|TRBD1|TRBJ2-7|NA
CASSYSPNRGYEQYF
>TRBV3-1/TRBV3-2|TRBD1|TRBJ2-7|NA
CASSQGQGLYEQYF
>TRBV3-1/TRBV3-2|NA|TRBJ2-2|NA
CASSQGAGIGNTGELFF